A selection of T cell receptor beta chains follows, all from one sample in a study of blood T cells in healthy people across ages. TCRdb recomputed calls from the 5' RACE reads with MiXCR, one row per CDR3 protein. Found here are nearly 1 million distinct CDR3 sequences, just over 50% of them singletons; the top ten hold 20% to 25%. Sequencing used blood. These receptors all come from a woman aged 55-75 years in good health. Both conserved end residues are part of each CDR3. Each record gives: V gene, J gene, D gene, clone size, CDR3 protein, CDR3 DNA. D genes are given only for firm matches. Expanded clones get a size class; other rows say once, few or many, or leave the size out.

>TRBV7-2|TRBJ2-1|TRBD2|few
CASSESSGREQQFF
TGTGCCAGCAGCGAAAGTAGCGGGAGAGAACAGCAGTTCTTC
>TRBV11-2|TRBJ1-2|TRBD1|-
CASRPPGQGANGYTF
TGTGCCAGCAGACCCCCGGGACAGGGGGCAAATGGCTACACCTTC
>TRBV20-1|TRBJ2-5|-|-
CTPLVRETQYF
TGCACCCCGCTAGTGAGAGAGACCCAGTACTTC
>TRBV7-8|TRBJ2-7|TRBD2|-
CASSLASGRARTCEQYF
TGTGCCAGCAGCTTAGCTTCTGGGAGGGCCAGAACCTGCGAGCAGTACTTC
>TRBV4-3|TRBJ2-5|-|-
CASSLRRGTNQPQYF
TGCGCCAGCAGCCTAAGACGAGGGACCAATCAGCCCCAGTACTTC
>TRBV7-6|TRBJ2-2|TRBD2|-
CASSSYSGSWTGELFF
TGTGCCAGCAGTTCTTACAGCGGGAGCTGGACCGGGGAGCTGTTTTTT
>TRBV5-5|TRBJ2-2|-|once
CASSLRAGVGELFF
TGTGCCAGCAGCTTGAGGGCAGGTGTCGGGGAGCTGTTTTTT
>TRBV20-1|TRBJ1-3|-|-
CSARDPGSGNTIYF
TGCAGTGCTAGAGATCCAGGTTCGGGAAACACCATATATTTT
>TRBV15|TRBJ2-3|TRBD2|-
CATNSAGGTTDTQYF
TGTGCCACCAACTCAGCGGGAGGTACTACAGATACGCAGTATTTT
>TRBV20-1|TRBJ2-3|-|-
CSASGGADLGDTQYF
TGCAGTGCTAGTGGGGGTGCGGATTTGGGAGATACGCAGTATTTT
>TRBV5-8|TRBJ2-3|TRBD2|-
CASSPLAGGPHTQYF
TGTGCCAGCAGCCCACTAGCGGGAGGGCCCCATACGCAGTATTTT
>TRBV4-3|TRBJ2-7|-|few
CASSQEFRDYEQYF
TGCGCCAGCAGCCAAGAGTTTCGGGACTACGAGCAGTACTTC
>TRBV20-1|TRBJ2-7|-|few
CSARDLKDLKPYEQYF
TGCAGTGCTAGAGATCTGAAGGACTTAAAACCCTACGAGCAGTACTTC
>TRBV12-3/TRBV12-4|TRBJ2-1|TRBD1|-
CASSFGTANNEQFF
TGTGCCAGCAGTTTTGGGACAGCGAACAATGAGCAGTTCTTC
>TRBV6-1|TRBJ2-7|-|few
CASSDWSSYEQYF
TGTGCCAGCAGTGATTGGAGCTCCTACGAGCAGTACTTC
>TRBV29-1|TRBJ2-4|-|-
CSVSRQGRGVAKNIQYF
TGCAGCGTTAGTCGTCAGGGGCGAGGGGTAGCCAAAAACATTCAGTACTTC
>TRBV28|TRBJ2-5|TRBD2|few
CASSLRSSGETQYF
TGTGCCAGCAGTTTAAGGTCTAGCGGAGAGACCCAGTACTTC
>TRBV12-3/TRBV12-4|TRBJ2-7|-|-
CASRRRTASEQYF
TGTGCCAGCAGGCGTAGGACTGCCTCCGAGCAGTACTTC
>TRBV14|TRBJ1-4|-|-
CASSQEYGTREKLFF
TGTGCCAGCAGCCAAGAGTATGGGACACGTGAAAAACTGTTTTTT
>TRBV20-1|TRBJ2-1|-|-
CSAGRRSNEQFF
TGCAGTGCTGGCCGACGGTCCAATGAGCAGTTCTTC
>TRBV12-3/TRBV12-4|TRBJ2-5|-|-
CASSPAQHTNNEQYF
TGTGCCAGCAGTCCCGCACAACACACGAACAATGAGCAGTACTTC
>TRBV6-2/TRBV6-3|TRBJ2-3|TRBD2|-
CASSYSILAGGDTQYF
TGTGCCAGCAGTTACTCGATTCTAGCGGGAGGAGATACGCAGTATTTT
>TRBV4-1|TRBJ2-7|-|few
CASSHIIRAIYEQYF
TGCGCCAGCAGCCACATAATACGAGCAATCTACGAGCAGTACTTC
>TRBV29-1|TRBJ2-7|-|few
CSVVVLGGGEQYF
TGCAGCGTTGTGGTTCTGGGGGGCGGCGAGCAGTACTTC
>TRBV9|TRBJ2-3|TRBD2|-
CASSGSSGTQYF
TGTGCCAGCAGTGGTTCTAGCGGTACGCAGTATTTT
>TRBV3-1|TRBJ1-1|-|few
CASSHTGRKNTEAFF
TGTGCCAGCAGCCACACGGGACGGAAGAACACTGAAGCTTTCTTT
>TRBV3-1|TRBJ2-5|-|-
CASSQEAGGEETQYF
TGTGCCAGCAGCCAAGAGGCAGGCGGGGAGGAGACCCAGTACTTC
>TRBV6-2/TRBV6-3|TRBJ2-2|TRBD2|-
CASRTSGPNTGELFF
TGTGCCAGCAGGACTAGCGGGCCGAACACCGGGGAGCTGTTTTTT
>TRBV15|TRBJ2-1|-|-
CATSMKTGGRDEQFF
TGTGCCACCAGCATGAAGACAGGTGGCAGGGATGAGCAGTTCTTC
>TRBV3-1|TRBJ2-7|-|few
CASSREYGPNEQYF
TGTGCCAGCAGCCGTGAATATGGGCCCAACGAGCAGTACTTC
>TRBV7-2|TRBJ2-1|-|-
CASSLVSSGDEQFF
TGTGCCAGCAGCTTAGTTTCTTCGGGGGATGAGCAGTTCTTC
>TRBV28|TRBJ2-1|TRBD1|-
CASSTPRGTGGNEQFF
TGTGCCAGCAGCACCCCTCGAGGGACAGGGGGCAATGAGCAGTTCTTC
>TRBV20-1|TRBJ2-7|-|few
CSAHELGHRPSYEQYF
TGCAGTGCTCATGAACTAGGGCACCGCCCGTCCTACGAGCAGTACTTC
>TRBV4-1|TRBJ2-1|TRBD2|-
CASGGLAGATFPVEQFF
TGCGCCAGCGGGGGACTAGCGGGAGCCACCTTCCCTGTCGAGCAGTTCTTC
>TRBV12-3/TRBV12-4|TRBJ2-1|-|-
CASRKNNGNDEQFF
TGTGCCAGCAGGAAGAACAACGGGAACGATGAGCAGTTCTTC
>TRBV29-1|TRBJ1-5|-|-
CSVAAGDQPQHF
TGCAGCGTTGCAGCAGGGGATCAGCCCCAGCATTTT
>TRBV19|TRBJ2-1|-|-
CASNSRSNGNEQFF
TGTGCCAGTAACTCTAGGAGCAACGGCAATGAGCAGTTCTTC
>TRBV29-1|TRBJ2-3|-|-
CSTLGGKGYTDTQYF
TGCAGCACCCTAGGGGGGAAGGGGTACACAGATACGCAGTATTTT
>TRBV4-3|TRBJ2-6|TRBD2|-
CASSQERAGGAGANVLTF
TGCGCCAGCAGCCAAGAAAGAGCGGGAGGGGCTGGGGCCAACGTCCTGACTTTC
>TRBV20-1|TRBJ2-1|-|-
CSAPGPFGSYNEQFF
TGCAGTGCTCCCGGTCCCTTTGGCTCCTACAATGAGCAGTTCTTC
>TRBV14|TRBJ2-7|-|-
CASSQGKNFKDEQYF
TGTGCCAGCAGCCAAGGGAAGAACTTTAAGGACGAGCAGTACTTC
>TRBV7-9|TRBJ2-1|-|few
CASSLVGTEQFF
TGTGCCAGCAGCTTAGTTGGGACAGAGCAGTTCTTC
>TRBV5-5|TRBJ2-7|-|few
CASSHRADSYEQYF
TGTGCCAGCAGCCACCGCGCGGATTCCTACGAGCAGTACTTC
>TRBV7-8|TRBJ2-7|TRBD2|-
CASSSTRGTAGGEQYF
TGTGCCAGCAGCTCCACTAGAGGGACAGCGGGAGGCGAGCAGTACTTC
>TRBV20-1|TRBJ1-1|-|-
CSASAGTEAFF
TGCAGTGCTAGTGCAGGCACTGAAGCTTTCTTT
>TRBV27|TRBJ2-7|TRBD2|-
CASSLRLLAAYEQYF
TGTGCCAGCAGTTTAAGGTTACTAGCGGCCTACGAGCAGTACTTC
>TRBV4-2|TRBJ2-1|TRBD2|-
CASSKTSGTYNEQFF
TGTGCCAGCAGCAAGACTAGCGGGACCTACAATGAGCAGTTCTTC
>TRBV5-1|TRBJ2-5|-|-
CASSLAPRGETQYF
TGCGCCAGCAGCTTGGCGCCCAGGGGAGAGACCCAGTACTTC
>TRBV5-5|TRBJ2-5|-|-
CASSLLGGGQTQYF
TGTGCCAGCAGCTTGTTGGGGGGTGGACAGACCCAGTACTTC
>TRBV3-1|TRBJ2-7|-|-
CASSIHSSYEQYF
TGTGCCAGCAGCATCCACAGCTCCTACGAGCAGTACTTC
>TRBV29-1|TRBJ2-3|-|many
CSVDAGAADTQYF
TGCAGCGTTGATGCGGGGGCCGCAGATACGCAGTATTTT
>TRBV5-1|TRBJ2-1|TRBD2|few
CASSPAGGATSRGQFF
TGCGCCAGCAGCCCCGCCGGGGGGGCTACATCCCGAGGGCAGTTCTTC
>TRBV4-2|TRBJ1-4|-|few
CASSQDRRGINEKLFF
TGTGCCAGCAGCCAAGATCGCCGGGGGATTAATGAAAAACTGTTTTTT
>TRBV6-6|TRBJ2-3|-|-
CASSDGVPDTQYF
TGTGCCAGCAGTGACGGGGTCCCAGATACGCAGTATTTT
>TRBV12-5|TRBJ2-3|TRBD1|few
CASGLVQGASFTDTQYF
TGTGCTAGTGGTTTGGTGCAGGGGGCCTCTTTCACAGATACGCAGTATTTT